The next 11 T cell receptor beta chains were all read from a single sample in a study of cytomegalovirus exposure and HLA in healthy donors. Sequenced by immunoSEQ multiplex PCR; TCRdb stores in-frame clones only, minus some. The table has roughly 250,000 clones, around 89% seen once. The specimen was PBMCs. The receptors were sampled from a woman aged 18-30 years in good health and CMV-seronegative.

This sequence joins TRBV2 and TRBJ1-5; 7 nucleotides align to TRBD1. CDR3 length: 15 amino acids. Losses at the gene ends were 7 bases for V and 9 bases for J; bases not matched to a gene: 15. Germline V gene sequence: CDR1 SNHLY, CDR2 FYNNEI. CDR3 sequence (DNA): TGTGCCAGCACAGGGCCAGGGGGAGGCTTGGGGCCCCAGCATTTT. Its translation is CASTGPGGGLGPQHF.

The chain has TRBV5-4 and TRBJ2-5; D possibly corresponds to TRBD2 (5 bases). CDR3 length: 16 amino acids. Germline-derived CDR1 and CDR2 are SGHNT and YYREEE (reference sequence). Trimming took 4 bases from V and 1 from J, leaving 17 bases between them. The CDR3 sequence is CASSPDRRAAQETQYF. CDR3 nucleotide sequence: TGTGCCAGCAGCCCTGACCGGCGAGCGGCCCAAGAGACCCAGTACTTC. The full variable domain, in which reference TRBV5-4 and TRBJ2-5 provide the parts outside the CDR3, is ETGVTQSPTHLIKTRGQQVTLRCSSQSGHNTVSWYQQALGQGPQFIFQYYREEENGRGNFPPRFSGLQFPNYSSELNVNALELDDSALYLCASSPDRRAAQETQYFGPGTRLLVL.

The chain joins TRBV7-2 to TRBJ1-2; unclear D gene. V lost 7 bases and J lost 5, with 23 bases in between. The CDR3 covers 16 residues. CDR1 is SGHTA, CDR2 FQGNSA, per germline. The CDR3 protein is CASTITADRAGYGYTF. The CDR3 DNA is TGTGCCAGCACTATCACTGCGGACCGGGCGGGATATGGCTACACCTTC.

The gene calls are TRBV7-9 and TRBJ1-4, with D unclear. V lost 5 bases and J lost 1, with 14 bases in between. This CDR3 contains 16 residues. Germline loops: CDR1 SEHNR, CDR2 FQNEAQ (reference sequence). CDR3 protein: CASSPGSQQTNEKLFF. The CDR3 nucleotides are TGTGCCAGCAGCCCGGGGTCACAGCAAACTAATGAAAAACTGTTTTTT. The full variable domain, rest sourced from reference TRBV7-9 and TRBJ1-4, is DTGVSQNPRHKITKRGQNVTFRCDPISEHNRLYWYRQTLGQGPEFLTYFQNEAQLEKSRLLSDRFSAERPKGSFSTLEIQRTEQGDSAMYLCASSPGSQQTNEKLFFGSGTQLSVL.

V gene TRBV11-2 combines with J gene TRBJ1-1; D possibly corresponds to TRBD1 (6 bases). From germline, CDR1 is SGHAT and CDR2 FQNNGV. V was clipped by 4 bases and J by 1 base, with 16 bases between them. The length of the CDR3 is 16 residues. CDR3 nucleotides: TGTGCCAGCAGCTACCCAGGGGTTGAGGGGAACACTGAAGCTTTCTTT. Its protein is CASSYPGVEGNTEAFF.

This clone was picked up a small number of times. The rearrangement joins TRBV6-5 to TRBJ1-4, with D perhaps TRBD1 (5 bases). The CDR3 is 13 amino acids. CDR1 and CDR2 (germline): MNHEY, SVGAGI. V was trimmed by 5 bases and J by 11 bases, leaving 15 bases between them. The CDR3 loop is CASSPPGSGKLFF. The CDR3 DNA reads TGTGCCAGCAGTCCCCCAGGGTCGGGTAAACTGTTTTTT.

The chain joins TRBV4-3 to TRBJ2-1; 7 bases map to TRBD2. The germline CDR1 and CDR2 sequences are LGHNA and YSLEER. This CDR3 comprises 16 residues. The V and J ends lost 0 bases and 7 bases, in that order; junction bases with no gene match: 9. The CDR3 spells CASSQERAGYPNEQFF. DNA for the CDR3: TGCGCCAGCAGCCAAGAACGAGCGGGGTATCCGAATGAGCAGTTCTTC.

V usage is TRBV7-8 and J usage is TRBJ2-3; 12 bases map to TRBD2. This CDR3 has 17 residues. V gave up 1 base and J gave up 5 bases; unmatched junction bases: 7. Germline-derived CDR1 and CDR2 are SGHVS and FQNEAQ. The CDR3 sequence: CASSLGLVTSGGDTQYF. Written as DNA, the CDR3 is TGTGCCAGCAGCTTAGGTCTTGTGACTAGCGGGGGAGATACGCAGTATTTT.

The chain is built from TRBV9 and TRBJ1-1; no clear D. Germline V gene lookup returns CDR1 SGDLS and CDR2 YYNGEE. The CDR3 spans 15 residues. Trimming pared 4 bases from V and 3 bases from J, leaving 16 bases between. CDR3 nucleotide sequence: TGTGCCAGCAGCCCTCGGCACGGGGTCTACACTGAAGCTTTCTTT. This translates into CASSPRHGVYTEAFF.

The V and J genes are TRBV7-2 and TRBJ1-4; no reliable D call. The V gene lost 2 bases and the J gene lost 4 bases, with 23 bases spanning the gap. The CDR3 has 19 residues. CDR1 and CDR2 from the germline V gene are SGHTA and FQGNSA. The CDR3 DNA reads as TGTGCCAGCAGCTTATCCTTACATACCCAACGGGGTTATAATGAAAAACTGTTTTTT. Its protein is CASSLSLHTQRGYNEKLFF.

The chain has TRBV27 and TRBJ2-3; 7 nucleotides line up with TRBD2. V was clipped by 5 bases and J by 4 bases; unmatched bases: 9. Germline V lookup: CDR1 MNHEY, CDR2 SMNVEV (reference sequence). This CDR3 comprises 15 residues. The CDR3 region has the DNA TGTGCCAGCAGTGTGACTAGCTATAGTGCAGATACGCAGTATTTT. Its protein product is CASSVTSYSADTQYF.